This passage covers 11 T cell receptor beta chains from one sample sequenced in a study of cytomegalovirus exposure and HLA in healthy donors. Primers included in the PCR were 60 Vbeta and 13 Jbeta primers. Only in-frame clones appear in the TCRdb table, and some are missing; sequencing was by immunoSEQ multiplex PCR. There are about 110,000 clones in the sample; over 60% occur only once, and 4% to 5.5% lies in the top ten. Sequences were obtained from PBMCs. The source of these receptors is a young man in good health and CMV-seropositive.

CDR3: CAWRENSPLHF. In nucleotides, the CDR3 is TGTGCCTGGAGGGAGAATTCACCCCTCCACTTT. The chain couples TRBV30 to TRBJ1-6; unclear D gene. The V gene's germline CDR1 is GTSNPN and CDR2 SVGIG (reference sequence). V was cut by 3 bases and J by 7 bases, with 4 bases left in between. This CDR3 is built from 11 residues.

This clone was recorded once. The rearrangement links TRBV14 to TRBJ1-6; D possibly corresponds to TRBD1 (5 bases). The CDR3 totals 14 residues. CDR1 SGHDN and CDR2 FVKESK come from the germline V gene. Trimming shortened V by 4 bases and J by 10 bases, and 14 bases separated the two germline ends. CDR3 DNA: TGTGCCAGCAGCCCGGGGAGGAGGGGATCACCCCTCCACTTT. As protein: CASSPGRRGSPLHF. Drawing the rest from reference TRBV14 and TRBJ1-6, the complete variable domain is EAGVTQFPSHSVIEKGQTVTLRCDPISGHDNLYWYRRVMGKEIKFLLHFVKESKQDESGMPNNRFLAERTGGTYSTLKVQPAELEDSGVYFCASSPGRRGSPLHFGNGTRLTVT.

This clone was counted between two and nine times. The chain employs TRBV6-5 and TRBJ1-5; D call uncertain. The CDR3 loop spans 14 amino acids. Germline CDR1 MNHEY, CDR2 SVGAGI. Trimming cost V 6 bases and J 3 bases, with 12 bases left between them. The CDR3 DNA sequence: TGTGCCAGCAGCACGGAGGGAACCAATCAGCCCCAGCATTTT. Translated, it gives CASSTEGTNQPQHF.

The V call is TRBV12-5, the J call TRBJ2-5, with D possibly TRBD1 on 6 matching bases. The V gene's germline CDR1 is LGHNT and CDR2 FRNRAP. The CDR3 has 14 amino acids. V lost 7 bases and J 0 bases, leaving 12 bases between the germline ends. CDR3: CASAGDAYQETQYF. In DNA, the CDR3 is TGTGCTAGTGCAGGGGACGCCTACCAAGAGACCCAGTACTTC.

This sequence joins TRBV5-1 and TRBJ1-1, with D perhaps matching TRBD1 (6 bases). Per germline, CDR1 SGHRS and CDR2 YFSETQ. There are 15 residues in the CDR3. Trimming took off 4 bases at V and 7 bases at J, with 20 bases between the two ends. The CDR3, as DNA: TGCGCCAGCAGCCCCGCTTCGGGTACAGGGTATGAAGCTTTCTTT. Residues: CASSPASGTGYEAFF.

The chain links TRBV5-1 to TRBJ2-1, with 14 bases lining up with TRBD2. The CDR3 covers 15 residues. Germline V gives CDR1 SGHRS, CDR2 YFSETQ. V lost 4 bases and J lost 13; bases outside the gene matches: 10. The CDR3 DNA follows: TGCGCCAGCAGCACACAGACTAGCGGGGGGGATCCCCAGTTCTTC. Translating it yields CASSTQTSGGDPQFF. The whole variable domain, remainder taken from reference TRBV5-1 and TRBJ2-1, is KAGVTQTPRYLIKTRGQQVTLSCSPISGHRSVSWYQQTPGQGLQFLFEYFSETQRNKGNFPGRFSGRQFSNSRSEMNVSTLELGDSALYLCASSTQTSGGDPQFFGPGTRLTVL.

The gene calls are TRBV6-5 and TRBJ2-3; D call uncertain. This CDR3 has 15 amino acids. Germline V gene data show CDR1 as MNHEY and CDR2 as SVGAGI. V lost 6 bases, J lost 6 bases, and 19 bases lay in between. CDR3 amino acids: CASRPETHYEDTQYF. CDR3 nucleotides: TGTGCCAGCAGACCCGAAACCCACTATGAGGATACGCAGTATTTT.

The chain carries TRBV10-3 and TRBJ1-1, with D possibly matching TRBD1 (5 bases). Looked up from germline, CDR1 is ENHRY and CDR2 is SYGVKD. The length of the CDR3 is 13 residues. V shed 8 bases and J shed 0 bases, with 10 bases lying between them. DNA of the CDR3: TGTGCCATCGGGGCGGGAATGAACACTGAAGCTTTCTTT. Protein product: CAIGAGMNTEAFF.

The chain joins TRBV2 to TRBJ2-2; 7 positions match TRBD1. Germline lookup yields CDR1 SNHLY and CDR2 FYNNEI. After removal of 6 bases from V and 6 bases from J, the junction contained 1 base not matched to a gene. This CDR3 region has 12 residues. The CDR3 DNA reads as TGTGCCAGCAGGAGGGGGCCCGGGGAGCTGTTTTTT. Amino acids: CASRRGPGELFF.

The chain uses TRBV28 and TRBJ2-1, with D possibly matching TRBD2 (5 bases). V lost 6 bases and J lost 3, with 15 bases in between. Germline assignment: CDR1 MDHEN and CDR2 SYDVKM. This CDR3 spans 15 amino acids. For the CDR3, the DNA is TGTGCCAGCAGCTTCCTCGGGGAACGCTACAATGAGCAGTTCTTC. Its protein product is CASSFLGERYNEQFF.

The chain recombines TRBV9 with TRBJ1-6, with 10 nucleotides matching TRBD1. CDR1 and CDR2 (germline): SGDLS, YYNGEE. Germline trimming cut 0 bases from V and 11 bases from J; bases unmatched to any gene: 5. CDR3 size: 15 residues. The DNA of the CDR3 is TGTGCCAGCAGCGTAGAGGGACAGGGGCCTCCACCCCTCCACTTT. It translates to CASSVEGQGPPPLHF.